This entry lists 32 T cell receptor beta chains sequenced from one sample in a study of neurological immune-mediated disorders. Time point in this sample: technical triplicate 1. TCRdb independently ran MiXCR on the 5' RACE reads; one entry per CDR3 protein. This table holds fewer than 25,000 distinct CDR3 sequences, about 13% found once. Sequencing was carried out using CD4+ T cells from blood. The receptors come from a female donor with HTLV-1-associated myelopathy (HAM/TSP).

This clonotype has a count of ten or more. V and J are TRBV7-2 and TRBJ2-3, with D unresolved. CDR3 length: 15 residues. The germline CDR1 and CDR2 sequences are SGHTA and FQGNSA. V lost 4 bases and J lost 4, with 15 bases in between. CDR3 in DNA: TGTGCCAGCAGCTCCCCTGAGGTATTCGCAGATACGCAGTATTTT. This encodes CASSSPEVFADTQYF.

In its sample, this clonotype was seen many times. The chain links TRBV5-4 to TRBJ2-7, with D unresolved. The CDR3 runs 15 residues. The V and J ends lost 4 bases and 4 bases respectively, with 18 bases between them. The V gene's germline CDR1 is SGHNT and CDR2 YYREEE (reference sequence). The DNA of the CDR3 is TGTGCCAGCAGCACAGAAGGACCTTCTCTTTACGAGCAGTACTTC. This codes for CASSTEGPSLYEQYF. Filled out from reference TRBV5-4 and TRBJ2-7, the complete variable domain reads ETGVTQSPTHLIKTRGQQVTLRCSSQSGHNTVSWYQQALGQGPQFIFQYYREEENGRGNFPPRFSGLQFPNYSSELNVNALELDDSALYLCASSTEGPSLYEQYFGPGTRLTVT.

The table lists this clonotype with many counts. A junction boundary mismatches the germline segment, possibly from a read error. The V gene is TRBV25-1, the J gene TRBJ2-5, with unresolved D. This CDR3 comprises 15 residues. In germline, CDR1 is MGHDK, CDR2 SYGVNS. The CDR3 region is CASSSHNLVLSGRHF. CDR3 in DNA: TGTGCCAGCAGTTCTCATAACCTCGTTTTATCCGGTCGACATTTC.

This clonotype occurred many times. The genes are TRBV5-1 and TRBJ1-4, with 10 bases identical to TRBD1. This CDR3 spans 17 amino acids. V gave up 3 bases and J gave up 7 bases; unmatched junction bases: 12. The V gene's germline CDR1 is SGHRS and CDR2 YFSETQ. The CDR3, as DNA: TGCGCCAGCAGCTCAGCCCCGGGACAGGGGCGTGGTGAAAAACTGTTTTTT. Translating it yields CASSSAPGQGRGEKLFF. Based on the CDR3 plus reference TRBV5-1 and TRBJ1-4, the full variable domain is KAGVTQTPRYLIKTRGQQVTLSCSPISGHRSVSWYQQTPGQGLQFLFEYFSETQRNKGNFPGRFSGRQFSNSRSEMNVSTLELGDSALYLCASSSAPGQGRGEKLFFGSGTQLSVL.

For this clonotype: This may stem from a read error, because a much larger clone lies one nucleotide away. This rearrangement joins TRBV18 to TRBJ1-1; D might be TRBD1 (5 bases). Germline CDR1 reads KGHSH; CDR2 reads LQKENI. The CDR3 totals 14 residues. V lost 6 bases to trimming and J lost 1 base, with 12 bases between them. Here the CDR3 DNA reads TGTGCCAGCTCGCACGGGACGGAGAACACTGAAGCTTTCTTT. Translated: CASSHGTENTEAFF.

This clonotype is labeled as medium-sized. The chain carries TRBV6-5 and TRBJ1-2; D is uncertain. The germline gives CDR1 MNHEY, CDR2 SVGAGI. Trimming left V 0 bases short and J 0 bases short, with 11 bases between. CDR3 size: 16 residues. The CDR3: CASSYSAGTSNYGYTF. The CDR3, as DNA: TGTGCCAGCAGTTACTCGGCGGGAACCTCTAACTATGGCTACACCTTC.

This clonotype was seen repeatedly, ten times or more. V and J are TRBV5-1 and TRBJ2-2, with 9 bases that match TRBD1. Germline lookup yields CDR1 SGHRS and CDR2 YFSETQ. The CDR3 sequence is 16 residues long. Trimming took 4 bases from V and 4 from J; bases not matched to a gene: 8. The CDR3 nucleotides are TGCGCCAGCAGCCGGTCACAGGGGGCAGGCACCGGGGAGCTGTTTTTT. Residues: CASSRSQGAGTGELFF.

There are many counts of this clonotype. The chain employs TRBV5-1 and TRBJ2-2; TRBD1 might be the D (5 bases). CDR1 SGHRS and CDR2 YFSETQ come from the germline V gene. Between the trimmed V and J ends, which lost 6 bases and 2 bases, there was a span of 11 bases. The CDR3 contains 14 residues. Here the CDR3 reads CASNLGVNTGELFF. CDR3 bases: TGCGCCAGCAATTTAGGGGTCAACACCGGGGAGCTGTTTTTT. Full variable domain (rest looked up from reference TRBV5-1 and TRBJ2-2): KAGVTQTPRYLIKTRGQQVTLSCSPISGHRSVSWYQQTPGQGLQFLFEYFSETQRNKGNFPGRFSGRQFSNSRSEMNVSTLELGDSALYLCASNLGVNTGELFFGEGSRLTVL.

In its sample, this clonotype was seen many times. The J gene is TRBJ2-7, the V gene TRBV14, with a tentative D call TRBD1 (5 bases). In germline, CDR1 is SGHDN, CDR2 FVKESK. V shed 0 bases and J shed 5 bases, with 8 bases lying between them. This CDR3 contains 13 residues. The CDR3 reads CASSQEWGDEQYF. In DNA form, the CDR3 reads TGTGCCAGCAGCCAAGAGTGGGGCGACGAGCAGTACTTC.

At least ten counts were recorded for this clonotype. The chain recombines TRBV5-1 with TRBJ1-5, with D perhaps matching TRBD1 (6 bases). The CDR3 is made up of 15 amino acids. Between the trimmed V and J ends, which lost 2 bases and 1 base, there was a span of 10 bases. Germline values: CDR1 SGHRS, CDR2 YFSETQ. CDR3 coding DNA: TGCGCCAGCAGCTTTGGGGGCGAAAGCAATCAGCCCCAGCATTTT. Translation gives CASSFGGESNQPQHF.

The table lists this clonotype with many counts. Compared with germline, one end of the junction differs, possibly owing to a read error. V and J are TRBV6-6 and TRBJ1-4; D remains unclear. CDR1 MNHNY and CDR2 SVGAGI come from the germline V gene (reference sequence). CDR3 length: 15 amino acids. The CDR3 DNA sequence: TGTGCCAGCAATTACGAGCCCGGGTTTAGGGAAAAACTGTTTTTT. This gives the protein CASNYEPGFREKLFF.

The sample holds many counts of this clonotype. The genes are TRBV9 and TRBJ2-7; D is unclear. Trimming pared 0 bases from V and 0 bases from J, leaving 10 bases between. The CDR3 runs to 15 residues. Germline-derived CDR1 and CDR2 are SGDLS and YYNGEE. The CDR3 spells CASSVARTFSYEQYF. CDR3 nucleotide sequence: TGTGCCAGCAGCGTAGCACGCACGTTCTCCTACGAGCAGTACTTC.

The rearrangement uses TRBV12-5 and TRBJ2-7; TRBD1 is a possible D gene (5 bases). The CDR3 runs to 13 residues. CDR1 LGHNT and CDR2 FRNRAP come from the germline V gene. The V and J ends lost 1 base and 3 bases respectively, with 7 bases between them. CDR3 amino acids: CASGLDDSYEQYF. The CDR3 DNA sequence: TGTGCTAGTGGTTTGGACGACAGCTACGAGCAGTACTTC.

This clonotype was seen many times. The chain couples TRBV5-6 to TRBJ2-2; D may match TRBD1 or TRBD2 (5 bases each). Germline loops: CDR1 SGHDT, CDR2 YYEEEE. V lost 0 bases to trimming and J lost 6 bases, with 9 bases between them. This CDR3 has 14 residues. CDR3 DNA: TGTGCCAGCAGCTTGGGACAGAGGGCCGGGGAGCTGTTTTTT. This codes for CASSLGQRAGELFF.

Remarks on this clonotype: One junction end disagrees with the germline gene, perhaps due to a read error. CDR3 region: CANSPGPQGSKDTQYF. The DNA of the CDR3 is TGCGCCAACAGCCCGGGGCCACAGGGCAGCAAAGATACGCAGTATTTT. The chain uses TRBV5-1 and TRBJ2-3; possible D gene TRBD1, 6 bases. CDR1 and CDR2 (germline): SGHRS, YFSETQ. This CDR3 spans 16 amino acids. The variable domain in full, completed from reference TRBV5-1 and TRBJ2-3, reads KAGVTQTPRYLIKTRGQQVTLSCSPISGHRSVSWYQQTPGQGLQFLFEYFSETQRNKGNFPGRFSGRQFSNSRSEMNVSTLELGDSALYLCANSPGPQGSKDTQYFGPGTRLTVL.

Notes on this clonotype: The junction departs from the called germline gene at one end, perhaps through a read error. The rearrangement uses TRBV5-1 and TRBJ2-5, with D possibly called TRBD1 or TRBD2 (6 bases each). Germline CDR1 reads SGHRS; CDR2 reads YFSETQ. The CDR3 consists of 15 residues. The CDR3 coding sequence is TGCGCCAGTAGCTTACAGGGACTGGAAGGGGAGACCCAGTACTTC. Encoded protein: CASSLQGLEGETQYF.

This clonotype was detected once. The chain recombines TRBV5-1 with TRBJ2-2; 8 bases agree with TRBD1. This CDR3 has 16 residues. V trimming: 4 bases; J trimming: 5 bases; junction bases outside the gene matches: 10. Germline CDR1 is SGHRS and CDR2 is YFSETQ. The CDR3 nucleotides are TGCGCCAGCAGCAAACACCGGACAGGGTCGACCGGGGAGCTGTTTTTT. Its translation is CASSKHRTGSTGELFF.

This clonotype was seen just once. A read error may be the cause here, since a much bigger clone is one base away. The genes are TRBV18 and TRBJ2-3; possibly TRBD2 for D (5 bases). This CDR3 region has 15 residues. Germline values: CDR1 KGHSH, CDR2 LQKENI. The CDR3 bases are TGTTCCAGCTCACCAGAGCGGAAGAACACAGATACGCAGTATTTT. It codes for CSSSPERKNTDTQYF.

This clonotype came up many times. V usage is TRBV7-2 and J usage is TRBJ1-5, with D tentatively TRBD1 (6 bases). CDR1 is SGHTA, CDR2 FQGNSA, per germline. Trimming cost V 1 base and J 7 bases, with 14 bases left between them. CDR3 size: 15 residues. The CDR3 nucleotides read TGTGCCAGCAGCTTAGAATCAGGGGTACGACAGCCCCAGCATTTT. As protein: CASSLESGVRQPQHF.

In its sample, this clonotype was seen many times. The chain combines TRBV28 with TRBJ2-7; D possibly corresponds to TRBD1 (5 bases). Germline V gene lookup returns CDR1 MDHEN and CDR2 SYDVKM. The V and J ends lost 7 bases and 0 bases respectively, with 10 bases between them. The CDR3 runs 13 residues. The CDR3 sequence: CASKGINSYEQYF. The CDR3 DNA is TGTGCCAGCAAGGGGATTAACTCCTACGAGCAGTACTTC.

This clonotype was counted at least ten times. The chain links TRBV6-5 to TRBJ1-6; perhaps TRBD1 as D (6 bases). The V end lost 6 bases, the J end lost 1 base, and 13 bases lay between the germline ends. Looked up from germline, CDR1 is MNHEY and CDR2 is SVGAGI. CDR3 size: 16 residues. CDR3 sequence (DNA): TGTGCCAGCAGATTAGCTAGGGGGTCCTATAATTCACCCCTCCACTTT. It is translated as CASRLARGSYNSPLHF.

This clonotype is labeled medium-sized. One end of the junction varies from germline; a read error may be responsible. The V gene is TRBV2, the J gene TRBJ2-2, with 11 bases lining up with TRBD1. Germline loops: CDR1 SNHLY, CDR2 FYNNEI. The CDR3 has 16 residues. The chain's CDR3 is CASRLRTGGNTGKLFF. The CDR3 DNA is TGTGCCAGCAGGCTGCGGACAGGGGGCAACACCGGGAAGCTGTTTTTT.

This clonotype was counted at least ten times. The genes are TRBV6-5 and TRBJ1-2; 10 bases match TRBD1. V lost 6 bases to trimming and J lost 8 bases; unmatched junction nucleotides: 18. Germline-derived CDR1 and CDR2 are MNHEY and SVGAGI. The CDR3 runs to 17 residues. The DNA of the CDR3 is TGTGCCAGCAGCAACGGACAGGGGGGTTTCGGAGGGAGAGGCTACACCTTC. The encoded protein is CASSNGQGGFGGRGYTF.

The table lists this clonotype with many counts. The chain uses TRBV28 and TRBJ2-3, with D unclear. The V end lost 10 bases, the J end lost 0 bases, and 20 bases lay between the germline ends. CDR1 is MDHEN, CDR2 SYDVKM, per germline. The CDR3 has 16 amino acids. The CDR3 protein is CATQRESWPSTDTQYF. For the CDR3, the DNA is TGTGCCACCCAAAGGGAATCCTGGCCTAGCACAGATACGCAGTATTTT.

In its sample, this clonotype was seen many times. The chain recombines TRBV9 with TRBJ2-7, with D possibly called TRBD1 or TRBD2 (6 bases each). In germline, CDR1 is SGDLS, CDR2 YYNGEE. The V end lost 4 bases, the J end lost 2 bases, and 16 bases lay between the germline ends. The CDR3 loop spans 15 amino acids. The CDR3 nucleotides read TGTGCCAGCAGCAGAGGGGGGCAGGCCGCCTACGAGCAGTACTTC. It codes for CASSRGGQAAYEQYF. Full variable domain (outside the CDR3, taken from reference TRBV9 and TRBJ2-7): DSGVTQTPKHLITATGQRVTLRCSPRSGDLSVYWYQQSLDQGLQFLIQYYNGEERAKGNILERFSAQQFPDLHSELNLSSLELGDSALYFCASSRGGQAAYEQYFGPGTRLTVT.

This clonotype was observed at least ten times. This sequence joins TRBV20-1 and TRBJ2-1, with D tentatively TRBD1 or TRBD2 (5 bases each). Trimming took off 3 bases at V and 8 bases at J, with 14 bases between the two ends. In germline, CDR1 is DFQATT, CDR2 SNEGSKA (reference sequence). This CDR3 has 13 amino acids. The CDR3 sequence: CSASRELADEQFF. CDR3 in DNA: TGCAGTGCTAGCAGGGAGTTGGCCGATGAGCAGTTCTTC.

This clonotype was observed at least ten times. J is TRBJ1-1 and V is TRBV5-1; TRBD1 agrees at 7 bases. In germline, CDR1 is SGHRS, CDR2 YFSETQ. CDR3 size: 16 residues. Trimming took 0 bases from V and 0 from J; bases not matched to a gene: 5. CDR3 region: CASSLASGGMNTEAFF. CDR3 bases: TGCGCCAGCAGCTTGGCTTCAGGGGGGATGAACACTGAAGCTTTCTTT.

In its sample, this clonotype was seen many times. This chain uses TRBV5-5 with TRBJ2-7, with D perhaps TRBD2 (7 bases). The germline CDR1 and CDR2 sequences are SGHKS and YYEKEE (reference sequence). V lost 0 bases and J lost 7, with 20 bases in between. CDR3 length equals 16 residues. The CDR3 region is CASSLGLAPGVNEQYF. The CDR3 DNA follows: TGTGCCAGCAGCTTGGGACTAGCCCCAGGGGTTAATGAGCAGTACTTC. The entire variable domain, with the rest obtained from reference TRBV5-5 and TRBJ2-7, is as follows: DAGVTQSPTHLIKTRGQQVTLRCSPISGHKSVSWYQQVLGQGPQFIFQYYEKEERGRGNFPDRFSARQFPNYSSELNVNALLLGDSALYLCASSLGLAPGVNEQYFGPGTRLTVT.

Ten or more counts support this clonotype. This chain uses TRBV4-1 with TRBJ2-1; D possibly corresponds to TRBD2 (5 bases). V gave up 0 bases and J gave up 0 bases, with 9 bases separating them. The CDR3 covers 16 residues. Germline V gives CDR1 MGHRA, CDR2 YSYEKL. The CDR3: CASSQDRGSSYNEQFF. CDR3 in DNA: TGCGCCAGCAGCCAAGATCGAGGGAGCTCCTACAATGAGCAGTTCTTC.

This clonotype was picked up many times. The CDR3 DNA reads TGCAGCATGGGAGGTGGAGCTGAAGCTTTCTTT. It specifies CSMGGGAEAFF. This chain joins TRBV29-1 and TRBJ1-1, with D unclear. V was shortened by 8 bases and J by 6 bases, with 13 bases between the two germline ends. CDR1 is SQVTM, CDR2 ANQGSEA, per germline. This CDR3 is built from 11 residues.

This clonotype was recorded at least ten times. The V gene is TRBV7-2, the J gene TRBJ2-1; D unclear. Per germline, CDR1 SGHTA and CDR2 FQGNSA. This CDR3 has 13 residues. V lost 5 bases and J lost 4, with 9 bases in between. The CDR3 here is CASSPVHYNEQFF. CDR3 coding DNA: TGTGCCAGCAGCCCAGTACATTACAATGAGCAGTTCTTC.

This clonotype has ten or more counts. The genes are TRBV12-3 or TRBV12-4 and TRBJ2-2, with 12 bases identical to TRBD2. V lost 5 bases to trimming and J lost 6 bases; unmatched junction nucleotides: 7. The CDR3 has 16 residues. DNA for the CDR3: TGTGCCAGCAGTACCCCTAGCGGGAGGGCCCCCGGGGAGCTGTTTTTT. Amino acid sequence: CASSTPSGRAPGELFF.